This T cell receptor (beta chain) was found in a study of T cells of healthy individuals. In this sample, this clonotype turned up many times. TCRdb itself ran the 5' RACE reads through MiXCR, one entry per CDR3 protein. The repertoire consists of 100,000 or so distinct CDR3 sequences, with around 17% occurring once and the leading ten covering 6.2%. Germline assignment: CDR1 LGHNT and CDR2 FRNRAP. The trim removed 2 bases at V and 4 bases at J, leaving 2 bases unmatched. The CDR3 consists of 15 residues. The chain links TRBV12-5 to TRBJ2-1; 10 bases are shared with TRBD2. This receptor was identified in a human donor in good health. CDR3 DNA: TGTGCTAGTGGTTTGAAAGCGGGGGGGTACAATGAGCAGTTCTTC. The encoded protein is CASGLKAGGYNEQFF.